The next 18 T cell receptor beta chains were all read from a single sample in a study of beta chain features in type 1 diabetes. All of the isolated RNA was reverse transcribed, so expressed TCRB transcripts were sequenced. The protocol was immunoSEQ multiplex PCR, while the TCRdb copy is restricted to in-frame clones and leaves out a portion. The repertoire consists of 250,000 to 350,000 clones, with roughly 15% occurring once and the leading ten covering approximately 7%. Sequences were obtained from central memory CD4+ T cells from blood. These receptors came from a man aged 25 to 40 in good health.

The genes are TRBV11-3 and TRBJ1-2; D is unresolved. This CDR3 contains 14 residues. From germline, CDR1 is SGHNT and CDR2 YENEEA. V was clipped by 0 bases and J by 0 bases, with 5 bases between them. The CDR3 bases are TGTGCCAGCAGCTTAGACCGGGCTAACTATGGCTACACCTTC. Its translation: CASSLDRANYGYTF.

The rearrangement uses TRBV7-2 and TRBJ2-4; D remains unclear. Germline lookup yields CDR1 SGHTA and CDR2 FQGNSA. This CDR3 comprises 11 residues. Trimming removed 4 bases from V and 5 bases from J, with 3 bases in between. CDR3 protein: CASSWENIQYF. The DNA of the CDR3 is TGTGCCAGCAGCTGGGAAAACATTCAGTACTTC.

Comment on this clone: At one boundary the junction diverges from the germline segment, which might be a read error. The chain couples TRBV10-3 to TRBJ2-7; D could derive from TRBD1 or TRBD2 (5 bases each). CDR3 length equals 18 residues. The germline CDR1 and CDR2 sequences are ENHRY and SYGVKD. The CDR3 region has the DNA TGTGCCAGCAGTTCGACCCAACCGGGACGGCAAAACTCCTACGAGCAGTACTTC. Translation: CASSSTQPGRQNSYEQYF.

The V gene is TRBV6-6, the J gene TRBJ1-2, with D possibly being TRBD1 (6 bases). Trimming removed 4 bases at V and 4 bases at J, with 13 bases between. The germline V gene has CDR1 MNHNY and CDR2 SVGAGI (reference sequence). The CDR3 is 14 amino acids. The CDR3, as DNA: TGTGCCAGCAGTTCAAAGGGGGTGCGCTATGGCTACACCTTC. This translates into CASSSKGVRYGYTF.

This clone was detected a few times. This sequence joins TRBV7-9 and TRBJ1-5; D remains ambiguous. Germline assignment: CDR1 SEHNR and CDR2 FQNEAQ (reference sequence). Trimming left V 5 bases short and J 4 bases short, with 6 bases between. The CDR3 sequence is 12 residues long. Here the CDR3 reads CASSGRNQPQHF. The CDR3 region has the DNA TGTGCCAGCAGCGGGAGAAATCAGCCCCAGCATTTT.

J is TRBJ1-2 and V is TRBV7-8; TRBD1 is a possible D gene (5 bases). V was cut by 5 bases and J by 8 bases, with 12 bases left in between. The CDR3 spans 12 residues. CDR1 is SGHVS, CDR2 FQNEAQ, per germline. The CDR3 DNA reads as TGTGCCAGCAGCCACTCAGAGGGGGGCTACACCTTC. This sequence encodes CASSHSEGGYTF.

The chain employs TRBV4-3 and TRBJ2-2; D gene unclear. Germline V gene data show CDR1 as LGHNA and CDR2 as YSLEER. Trimming left V 0 bases short and J 5 bases short, with 10 bases between. CDR3 length: 15 residues. The CDR3 coding sequence is TGCGCCAGCAGCCAAGAAGCTAGAGATACCGGGGAGCTGTTTTTT. As protein: CASSQEARDTGELFF.

The gene calls are TRBV7-2 and TRBJ1-2; 7 bases match TRBD1. V shed 5 bases, J shed 4 bases, and the junction held 10 bases outside the gene matches. Germline CDR1 reads SGHTA; CDR2 reads FQGNSA. The CDR3 sequence is 15 residues long. The CDR3 DNA reads TGTGCCAGCAGCCTATACGGGACAGTCCCCTATGGCTACACCTTC. It translates to CASSLYGTVPYGYTF.

This clone appeared a few times. The CDR3, as DNA: TGCGCCAGCAGTCAATCTATTCCTGCAAACTATGGCTACACCTTC. Translation: CASSQSIPANYGYTF. The V gene is TRBV23-1, the J gene TRBJ1-2; D is unresolved. TRBV23-1 is sorted into the ORF group, with uncertain function. Trimming stripped 0 bases from V and 2 bases from J, with 10 bases between. The CDR3 spans 15 residues.

This clone was detected a few times. The chain couples TRBV11-2 to TRBJ2-7; either TRBD1 or TRBD2 may fit D (5 bases each). Germline assignment: CDR1 SGHAT and CDR2 FQNNGV. The ends were cut back, 1 base at V and 4 bases at J, with 14 bases in the middle. There are 15 residues in the CDR3. The CDR3 DNA follows: TGTGCCAGCAGCTTAGCAGGGACCCTCGGGTACGAGCAGTACTTC. Its protein product is CASSLAGTLGYEQYF. Based on the CDR3 plus reference TRBV11-2 and TRBJ2-7, the full variable domain is EAGVAQSPRYKIIEKRQSVAFWCNPISGHATLYWYQQILGQGPKLLIQFQNNGVVDDSQLPKDRFSAERLKGVDSTLKIQPAKLEDSAVYLCASSLAGTLGYEQYFGPGTRLTVT.

The sample holds a few counts of this clone. This chain uses TRBV7-2 with TRBJ2-5; 8 bases are a match to TRBD2. J lost 4 bases, V lost 3 bases, and 7 bases had no gene match. CDR3 length equals 15 residues. CDR1 and CDR2 from the germline V gene are SGHTA and FQGNSA. The CDR3 region is CASSFMRGAGETQYF. The CDR3 DNA reads TGTGCCAGCAGCTTTATGCGGGGGGCGGGAGAGACCCAGTACTTC.

This clone showed up just a few times. The sample carries other DNA sequences with the same CDR3. V is TRBV11-3 and J is TRBJ2-1; TRBD2 matches 9 bases. Trimming took 5 bases from V and 10 from J; bases not matched to a gene: 15. From germline, CDR1 is SGHNT and CDR2 YENEEA. There are 16 residues in the CDR3. The chain's CDR3 is CASSREKGLAFGEQFF. The CDR3 nucleotides read TGTGCCAGCAGCCGAGAAAAGGGACTAGCCTTCGGCGAGCAGTTCTTC.

This clone has a handful of counts. The V gene is TRBV11-2, the J gene TRBJ2-6; D call uncertain. The germline gives CDR1 SGHAT, CDR2 FQNNGV. V lost 1 base and J lost 0, with 7 bases in between. The CDR3 totals 16 residues. CDR3 in amino acids: CASSLAQGSGANVLTF. Here the CDR3 DNA reads TGTGCCAGCAGCTTAGCCCAAGGCTCTGGGGCCAACGTCCTGACTTTC.

This sequence joins TRBV7-2 and TRBJ2-1; no firm D call. Trimming took off 5 bases at V and 1 base at J, with 15 bases between the two ends. There are 16 residues in the CDR3. From germline, CDR1 is SGHTA and CDR2 FQGNSA. In DNA, the CDR3 is TGTGCCAGCAGCCACCCCTCAGAGGTTTCCTACAATGAGCAGTTCTTC. Its protein product is CASSHPSEVSYNEQFF.

This clone appeared a few times. The V call is TRBV6-5, the J call TRBJ2-7; 10 bases agree with TRBD1. Germline V gene lookup returns CDR1 MNHEY and CDR2 SVGAGI. The CDR3 consists of 13 residues. The ends lost 8 bases at V and 0 bases at J; junction bases unmatched: 1. This chain's CDR3 is CASGTGDSYEQYV. DNA of the CDR3: TGTGCCAGCGGGACAGGGGACTCCTACGAGCAGTACGTC.

This clone turned up a few times. The chain combines TRBV7-2 with TRBJ2-3, with 8 bases lining up with TRBD2. The ends lost 3 bases at V and 6 bases at J; junction bases unmatched: 8. In germline, CDR1 is SGHTA, CDR2 FQGNSA. The length of the CDR3 is 15 residues. The CDR3 DNA follows: TGTGCCAGCAGCTTGCGAAGCGGGGGATTTGATACGCAGTATTTT. Encoded protein: CASSLRSGGFDTQYF.

This clone came up a few times. A junction end diverges from the germline sequence, so it may reflect a read error. CDR3 coding DNA: TGTGCTAGCAGCTTGGGGACTATCAATGAGCAGTTCTTC. This encodes CASSLGTINEQFF. The chain employs TRBV7-7 and TRBJ2-1, with TRBD2 matching over 7 bases. From germline, CDR1 is SSHAT and CDR2 FNYEAQ (reference sequence). The CDR3 spans 13 residues.

This clone showed up many times. V gene TRBV5-4 combines with J gene TRBJ2-5, with 10 bases lining up with TRBD2. V lost 3 bases, J lost 1 base, and 3 bases stayed unmatched. The CDR3 totals 15 residues. Germline values: CDR1 SGHNT, CDR2 YYREEE (reference sequence). CDR3 nucleotide sequence: TGTGCCAGCAGCTCACGACTAGCGGGCCAAGAGACCCAGTACTTC. Translation: CASSSRLAGQETQYF.